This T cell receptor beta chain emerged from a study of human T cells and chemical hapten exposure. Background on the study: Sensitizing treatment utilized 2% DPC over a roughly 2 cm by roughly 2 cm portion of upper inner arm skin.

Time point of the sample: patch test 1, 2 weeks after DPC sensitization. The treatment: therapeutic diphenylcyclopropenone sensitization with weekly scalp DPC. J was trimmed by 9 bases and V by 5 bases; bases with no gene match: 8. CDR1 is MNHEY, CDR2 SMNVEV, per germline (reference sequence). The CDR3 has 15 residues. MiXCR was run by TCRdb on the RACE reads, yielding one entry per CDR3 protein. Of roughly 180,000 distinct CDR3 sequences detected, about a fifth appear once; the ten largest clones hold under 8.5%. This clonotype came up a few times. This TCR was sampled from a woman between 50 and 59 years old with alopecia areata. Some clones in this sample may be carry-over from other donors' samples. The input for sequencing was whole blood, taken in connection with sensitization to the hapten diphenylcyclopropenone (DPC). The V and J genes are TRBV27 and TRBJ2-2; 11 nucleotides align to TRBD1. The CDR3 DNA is TGTGCCAGCAGTACCAGGACAGGGGGCAAAAGGGAGCTGTTTTTT. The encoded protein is CASSTRTGGKRELFF.